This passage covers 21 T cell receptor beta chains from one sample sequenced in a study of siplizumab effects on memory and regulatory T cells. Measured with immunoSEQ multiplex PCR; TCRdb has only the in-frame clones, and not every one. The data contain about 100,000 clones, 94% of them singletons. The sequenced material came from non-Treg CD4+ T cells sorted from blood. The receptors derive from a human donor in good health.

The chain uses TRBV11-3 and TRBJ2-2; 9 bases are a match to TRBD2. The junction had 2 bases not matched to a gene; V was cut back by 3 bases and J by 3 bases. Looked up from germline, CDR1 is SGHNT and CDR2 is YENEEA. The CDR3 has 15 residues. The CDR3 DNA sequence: TGTGCCAGCAGCTTTGTAGCGGGGGACACCGGGGAGCTGTTTTTT. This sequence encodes CASSFVAGDTGELFF.

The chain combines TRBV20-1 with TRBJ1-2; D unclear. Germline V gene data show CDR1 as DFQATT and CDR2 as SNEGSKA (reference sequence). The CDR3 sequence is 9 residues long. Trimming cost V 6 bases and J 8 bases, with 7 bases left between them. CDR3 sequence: CSAVGGYTF. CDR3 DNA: TGCAGTGCGGTGGGGGGCTACACCTTC.

Written as DNA, the CDR3 is TGTGCCAGCAGTCGAAACTACAATGAGCAGTTCTTC. Amino acids: CASSRNYNEQFF. This sequence joins TRBV6-4 and TRBJ2-1; D uncertain. CDR3 size: 12 residues. Germline V CDR1 and CDR2: MRHNA, SNTAGT. V was trimmed by 5 bases and J by 3 bases, leaving 5 bases between them.

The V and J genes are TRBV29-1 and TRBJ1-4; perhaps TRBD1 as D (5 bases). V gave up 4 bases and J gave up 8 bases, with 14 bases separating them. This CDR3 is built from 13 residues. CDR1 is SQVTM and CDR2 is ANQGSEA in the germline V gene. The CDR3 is CSVAGQGGEKLFF. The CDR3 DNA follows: TGCAGCGTTGCTGGTCAGGGAGGAGAAAAACTGTTTTTT.

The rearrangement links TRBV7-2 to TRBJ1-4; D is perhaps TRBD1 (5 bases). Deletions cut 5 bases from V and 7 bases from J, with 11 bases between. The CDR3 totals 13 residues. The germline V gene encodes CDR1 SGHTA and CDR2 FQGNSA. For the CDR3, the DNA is TGTGCCAGCAGCGCCCAGGGAGGTGAAAAACTGTTTTTT. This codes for CASSAQGGEKLFF.

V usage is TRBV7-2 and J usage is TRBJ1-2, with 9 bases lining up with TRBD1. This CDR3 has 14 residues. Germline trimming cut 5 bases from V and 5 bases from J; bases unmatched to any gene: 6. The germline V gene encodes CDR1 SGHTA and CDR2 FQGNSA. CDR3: CASSNTGGAYGYTF. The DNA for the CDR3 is TGTGCCAGCAGCAACACAGGGGGCGCGTATGGCTACACCTTC.

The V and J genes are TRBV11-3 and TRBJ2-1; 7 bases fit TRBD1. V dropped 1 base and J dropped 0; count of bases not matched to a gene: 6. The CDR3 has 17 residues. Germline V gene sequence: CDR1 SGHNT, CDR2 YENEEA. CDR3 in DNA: TGTGCCAGCAGCTTAGGGTTGACAGGGAGCTCCTACAATGAGCAGTTCTTC. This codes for CASSLGLTGSSYNEQFF.

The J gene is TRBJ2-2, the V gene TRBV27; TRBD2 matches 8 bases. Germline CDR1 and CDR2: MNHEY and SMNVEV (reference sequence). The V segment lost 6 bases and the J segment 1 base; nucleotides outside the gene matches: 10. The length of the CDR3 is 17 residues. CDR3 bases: TGTGCCAGCAGCCCCTGGAGAACTAGCGGGAACACCGGGGAGCTGTTTTTT. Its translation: CASSPWRTSGNTGELFF.

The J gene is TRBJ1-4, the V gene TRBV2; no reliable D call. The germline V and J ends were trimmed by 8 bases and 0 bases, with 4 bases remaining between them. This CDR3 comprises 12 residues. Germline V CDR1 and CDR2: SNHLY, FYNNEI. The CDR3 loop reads CASVATNEKLFF. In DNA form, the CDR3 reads TGTGCCAGCGTCGCAACTAATGAAAAACTGTTTTTT.

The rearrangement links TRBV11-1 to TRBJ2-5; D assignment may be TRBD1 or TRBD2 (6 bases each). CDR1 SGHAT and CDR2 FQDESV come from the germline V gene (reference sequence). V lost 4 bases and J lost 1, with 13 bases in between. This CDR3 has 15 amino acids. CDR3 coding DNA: TGTGCCAGCAGCTATAATTCGGGGGCCCAAGAGACCCAGTACTTC. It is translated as CASSYNSGAQETQYF.

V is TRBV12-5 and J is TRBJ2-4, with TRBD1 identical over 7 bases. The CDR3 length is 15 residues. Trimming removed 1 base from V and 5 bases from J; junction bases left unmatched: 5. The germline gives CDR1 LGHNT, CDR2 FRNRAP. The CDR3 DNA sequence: TGTGCTAGTGGTTTGGGCCGGGACAGAGAAAACATTCAGTACTTC. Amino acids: CASGLGRDRENIQYF.

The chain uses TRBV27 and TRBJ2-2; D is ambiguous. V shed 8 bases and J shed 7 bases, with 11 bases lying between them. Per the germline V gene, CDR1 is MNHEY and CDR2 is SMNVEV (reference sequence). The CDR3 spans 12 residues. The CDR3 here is CASGNPLGELFF. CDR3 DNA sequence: TGTGCCAGCGGAAACCCCCTCGGGGAGCTGTTTTTT.

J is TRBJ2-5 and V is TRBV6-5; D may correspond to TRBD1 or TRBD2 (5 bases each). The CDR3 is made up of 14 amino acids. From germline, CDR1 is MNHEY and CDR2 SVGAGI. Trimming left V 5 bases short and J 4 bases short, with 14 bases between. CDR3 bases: TGTGCCAGCAGTATTCCGGGACCCCCAGAGACCCAGTACTTC. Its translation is CASSIPGPPETQYF.

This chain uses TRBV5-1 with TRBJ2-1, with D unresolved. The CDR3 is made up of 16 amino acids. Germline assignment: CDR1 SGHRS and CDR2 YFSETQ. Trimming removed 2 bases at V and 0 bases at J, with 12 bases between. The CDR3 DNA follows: TGCGCCAGCAGCTTAGAGGTTAGGAGCTCCTACAATGAGCAGTTCTTC. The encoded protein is CASSLEVRSSYNEQFF.

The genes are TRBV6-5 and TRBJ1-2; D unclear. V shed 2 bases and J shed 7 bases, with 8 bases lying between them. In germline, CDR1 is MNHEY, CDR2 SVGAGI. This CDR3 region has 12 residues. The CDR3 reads CASSYKELGYTF. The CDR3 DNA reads TGTGCCAGCAGTTACAAGGAGCTTGGCTACACCTTC.

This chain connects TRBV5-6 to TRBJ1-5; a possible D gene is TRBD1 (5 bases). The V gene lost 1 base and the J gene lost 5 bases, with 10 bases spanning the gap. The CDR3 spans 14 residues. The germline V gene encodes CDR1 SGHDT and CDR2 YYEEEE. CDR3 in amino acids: CASSLRDLDQPQHF. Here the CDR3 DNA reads TGTGCCAGCAGCTTGAGGGACCTCGATCAGCCCCAGCATTTT. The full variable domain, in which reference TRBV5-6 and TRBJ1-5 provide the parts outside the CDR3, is DAGVTQSPTHLIKTRGQQVTLRCSPKSGHDTVSWYQQALGQGPQFIFQYYEEEERQRGNFPDRFSGHQFPNYSSELNVNALLLGDSALYLCASSLRDLDQPQHFGDGTRLSIL.

CDR3: CASSLRGAPSGANVLTF. CDR3 DNA: TGTGCCAGCAGCTTACGAGGGGCCCCCTCTGGGGCCAACGTCCTGACTTTC. The chain uses TRBV7-9 and TRBJ2-6, with D perhaps assigned TRBD1 or TRBD2 (5 bases each). The CDR3 sequence is 17 residues long. Germline CDR1 and CDR2: SEHNR and FQNEAQ (reference sequence). Trimming cost V 2 bases and J 0 bases, with 11 bases left between them.

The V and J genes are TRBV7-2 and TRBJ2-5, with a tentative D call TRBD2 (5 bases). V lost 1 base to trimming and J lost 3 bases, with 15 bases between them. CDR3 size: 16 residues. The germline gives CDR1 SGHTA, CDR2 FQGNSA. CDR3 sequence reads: CASSLVRGATEETQYF. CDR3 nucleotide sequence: TGTGCCAGCAGCTTAGTTCGGGGAGCAACGGAAGAGACCCAGTACTTC.

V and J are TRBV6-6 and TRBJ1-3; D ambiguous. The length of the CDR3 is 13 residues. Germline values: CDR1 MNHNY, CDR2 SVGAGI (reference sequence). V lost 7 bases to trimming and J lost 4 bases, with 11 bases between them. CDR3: CASNRAGGNTIYF. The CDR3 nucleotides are TGTGCCAGCAATCGGGCGGGCGGAAACACCATATATTTT.

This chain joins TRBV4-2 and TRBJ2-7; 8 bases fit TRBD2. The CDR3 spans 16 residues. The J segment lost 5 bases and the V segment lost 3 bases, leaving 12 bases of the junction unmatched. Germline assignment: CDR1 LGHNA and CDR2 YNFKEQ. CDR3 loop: CASSHEPGTSLDEQYF. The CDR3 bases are TGTGCCAGCAGCCACGAACCCGGGACTAGTCTCGACGAGCAGTACTTC.

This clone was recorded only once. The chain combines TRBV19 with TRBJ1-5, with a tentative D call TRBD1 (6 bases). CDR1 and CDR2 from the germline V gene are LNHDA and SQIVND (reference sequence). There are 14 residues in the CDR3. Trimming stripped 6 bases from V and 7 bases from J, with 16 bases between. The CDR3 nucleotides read TGTGCCAGTAGGGAAACAGGGATGAGACAGCCCCAGCATTTT. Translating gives CASRETGMRQPQHF.